This TCR beta chain was found in a study of T cell responses to AZD1222 COVID-19 vaccine. Only in-frame clones appear in the TCRdb table, and some are missing; sequencing was by immunoSEQ multiplex PCR. The sample records roughly 200,000 clones, about 93% being singletons. Germline CDR1 and CDR2: SEHNR and FQNEAQ (reference sequence). V lost 0 bases and J lost 7, with 15 bases in between. CDR3 length: 16 amino acids. The material was peripheral blood, obtained on day 0 of MenACWY control vaccination. The rearrangement links TRBV7-9 to TRBJ2-2; a weak D match, TRBD2 (6 bases). This TCR was sampled from an adult in good health. The CDR3 DNA sequence: TGTGCCAGCAGCTTAGCCCAACTAGCCCGTGGCGGGGAGCTGTTTTTT. Protein sequence: CASSLAQLARGGELFF.